The 26 T cell receptor beta chains reported below all come from one sample, sequenced in a study of T cell repertoires in cytomegalovirus infection. No antigen has been identified for these receptors. TCRdb redid the calling of the reads with MiXCR, one entry per CDR3 protein. The sample lists approximately 990,000 distinct CDR3 sequences, approximately 32% occurring once. The material was cultured CD8+ T cells from PBMCs, obtained from culture after CMV antigen stimulation. The source is a human donor in good health (CMV status not recorded). Some clones in this sample may be carry-over from other donors' samples.

The chain couples TRBV4-3 to TRBJ2-6, with TRBD1 as a possible D gene (5 bases). Germline lookup yields CDR1 LGHNA and CDR2 YSLEER. The CDR3 sequence is 15 residues long. V lost 1 base, J lost 1 base, and 5 bases lay in between. The CDR3 bases are TGCGCCAGCAGCCAAGGGACATCTGGGGCCAACGTCCTGACTTTC. Amino acid sequence: CASSQGTSGANVLTF.

A few counts support this clonotype. V usage is TRBV7-8 and J usage is TRBJ1-5; tentatively, D is TRBD1 (5 bases). V was cut by 5 bases and J by 2 bases, with 13 bases left in between. This CDR3 is 15 amino acids long. Germline V gene sequence: CDR1 SGHVS, CDR2 FQNEAQ. The CDR3 DNA sequence: TGTGCCAGCAGCCGGTGGGGGGGAGGCAATCAGCCCCAGCATTTT. It translates to CASSRWGGGNQPQHF.

This clonotype was picked up a small number of times. The rearrangement links TRBV19 to TRBJ2-7, with D perhaps TRBD1 (6 bases). Looked up from germline, CDR1 is LNHDA and CDR2 is SQIVND (reference sequence). The CDR3 totals 16 residues. V was cut by 3 bases and J by 3 bases, with 18 bases left in between. CDR3 sequence: CASSINTLGQFYEQYV. CDR3 in DNA: TGTGCCAGTAGTATCAACACCCTCGGACAGTTCTACGAGCAGTACGTC.

This clonotype was picked up a small number of times. The chain links TRBV5-4 to TRBJ2-3; D may be TRBD1 (6 bases). CDR1 is SGHNT, CDR2 YYREEE, per germline (reference sequence). The CDR3 is 15 amino acids. The V end lost 5 bases, the J end lost 0 bases, and 13 bases lay between the germline ends. CDR3 sequence (DNA): TGTGCCAGCAGACTCCGGGGACAAAGCACAGATACGCAGTATTTT. This codes for CASRLRGQSTDTQYF.

This clonotype was picked up one time. Compared with germline, one end of the junction differs, possibly owing to a read error. The genes are TRBV19 and TRBJ1-4; D is perhaps TRBD1 (6 bases). This CDR3 is 14 amino acids long. Germline loops: CDR1 LNHDA, CDR2 SQIVND (reference sequence). In nucleotides, the CDR3 is TGTGCCAATAGTACCAGGGGTTCTCCGGAAAAACTGTTTTTT. Amino acid sequence: CANSTRGSPEKLFF.

This clonotype showed up many times. J is TRBJ2-7 and V is TRBV7-2; 11 bases align to TRBD1. After removal of 5 bases from V and 4 bases from J, the junction contained 7 bases not matched to a gene. This CDR3 spans 15 amino acids. The germline CDR1 and CDR2 sequences are SGHTA and FQGNSA. CDR3 sequence (DNA): TGTGCCAGCAGCGTTGGGACAGGGGGTTTGTACGAGCAGTACTTC. It encodes CASSVGTGGLYEQYF. The full variable domain, rest sourced from reference TRBV7-2 and TRBJ2-7, is GAGVSQSPSNKVTEKGKDVELRCDPISGHTALYWYRQSLGQGLEFLIYFQGNSAPDKSGLPSDRFSAERTGGSVSTLTIQRTQQEDSAVYLCASSVGTGGLYEQYFGPGTRLTVT.

This clonotype was counted a few times. This chain links TRBV27 with TRBJ1-1; no firm D call. Germline CDR1 reads MNHEY; CDR2 reads SMNVEV (reference sequence). This CDR3 comprises 14 residues. V lost 1 base and J lost 4, with 10 bases in between. This CDR3 reads CASSLYRGGTEAFF. The CDR3 bases are TGTGCCAGCAGTTTATATCGGGGTGGCACTGAAGCTTTCTTT.

This clonotype was counted many times. The rearrangement uses TRBV27 and TRBJ1-5; D remains ambiguous. The CDR3 is made up of 13 amino acids. Germline CDR1 is MNHEY and CDR2 is SMNVEV (reference sequence). V was shortened by 7 bases and J by 3 bases, with 10 bases between the two germline ends. In nucleotides, the CDR3 is TGTGCCAGCACTTTTTCCCCCAATCAGCCCCAGCATTTT. This encodes CASTFSPNQPQHF.

The chain joins TRBV2 to TRBJ1-4; D unclear. The CDR3 runs to 14 residues. CDR1 is SNHLY, CDR2 FYNNEI, per germline. V was shortened by 8 bases and J by 0 bases, with 10 bases between the two germline ends. This chain's CDR3 is CASASIATNEKLFF. CDR3 sequence (DNA): TGTGCCAGCGCCTCGATTGCAACTAATGAAAAACTGTTTTTT.

This clonotype was detected ten times or more. This chain connects TRBV7-2 to TRBJ2-3, with 13 bases matching TRBD2. This CDR3 has 15 residues. Trimming at V came to 5 bases and at J to 4 bases, leaving 3 bases not matched to a gene. In germline, CDR1 is SGHTA, CDR2 FQGNSA. The CDR3 nucleotides are TGTGCCAGCAGCACAGGGACTAGCGGGGCAGATACGCAGTATTTT. Its protein is CASSTGTSGADTQYF. The whole variable domain, filled in from reference TRBV7-2 and TRBJ2-3, reads GAGVSQSPSNKVTEKGKDVELRCDPISGHTALYWYRQSLGQGLEFLIYFQGNSAPDKSGLPSDRFSAERTGGSVSTLTIQRTQQEDSAVYLCASSTGTSGADTQYFGPGTRLTVL.

For the CDR3, the DNA is TGTGCCAGCAGCTTATCTAATACAGGGAATGAGCAGTTCTTC. Translated, it gives CASSLSNTGNEQFF. This sequence joins TRBV7-3 and TRBJ2-1; tentative D call: TRBD1 (6 bases). The germline CDR1 and CDR2 sequences are SGHTA and FQGTGA. The CDR3 runs 14 residues. The V end lost 2 bases, the J end lost 7 bases, and 12 bases lay between the germline ends.

The CDR3: CATSSIQGGETQYF. The CDR3 DNA reads as TGTGCCACCAGCAGTATCCAGGGGGGTGAGACCCAGTACTTC. J is TRBJ2-5 and V is TRBV15, with D tentatively TRBD1 (7 bases). Germline lookup yields CDR1 LNHNV and CDR2 YYDKDF (reference sequence). Trimming stripped 3 bases from V and 5 bases from J, with 13 bases between. CDR3 length equals 14 residues. Drawing the rest from reference TRBV15 and TRBJ2-5, the complete variable domain is DAMVIQNPRYQVTQFGKPVTLSCSQTLNHNVMYWYQQKSSQAPKLLFHYYDKDFNNEADTPDNFQSRRPNTSFCFLDIRSPGLGDTAMYLCATSSIQGGETQYFGPGTRLLVL.

The chain employs TRBV7-9 and TRBJ1-3; a possible D gene is TRBD1 (5 bases). Trimming removed 6 bases from V and 0 bases from J, with 15 bases in between. The germline gives CDR1 SEHNR, CDR2 FQNEAQ (reference sequence). The CDR3 has 16 residues. The CDR3 coding sequence is TGTGCCAGCAGTCCAATAGACAGAGACTCTGGAAACACCATATATTTT. It codes for CASSPIDRDSGNTIYF.

As DNA, the CDR3 is TGTGCCAGCAGCCAGGGGGGGGGGAGCTCCTACAATGAGCAGTTCTTC. Translation gives CASSQGGGSSYNEQFF. This chain joins TRBV9 and TRBJ2-1; D may match TRBD1 or TRBD2 (7 bases each). Germline V lookup: CDR1 SGDLS, CDR2 YYNGEE. V was cut by 4 bases and J by 0 bases, with 14 bases left in between. There are 16 residues in the CDR3. Looking up the rest from reference TRBV9 and TRBJ2-1 gives the full variable domain: DSGVTQTPKHLITATGQRVTLRCSPRSGDLSVYWYQQSLDQGLQFLIQYYNGEERAKGNILERFSAQQFPDLHSELNLSSLELGDSALYFCASSQGGGSSYNEQFFGPGTRLTVL.

The genes are TRBV4-2 and TRBJ1-5; no clear D. Per germline, CDR1 LGHNA and CDR2 YNFKEQ. The V and J ends lost 0 bases and 4 bases respectively, with 16 bases between them. The length of the CDR3 is 17 residues. Here the CDR3 DNA reads TGTGCCAGCAGCCAAGAAGGGCCAGGCCACCGGAATCAGCCCCAGCATTTT. Amino acid sequence: CASSQEGPGHRNQPQHF.

This sequence joins TRBV24-1 and TRBJ1-2; D is unresolved. This CDR3 is 12 amino acids long. Germline V lookup: CDR1 KGHDR, CDR2 SFDVKD. Trimming removed 9 bases from V and 3 bases from J, with 10 bases in between. CDR3 sequence reads: CATFDIDYGYTF. CDR3 DNA: TGTGCCACCTTCGACATCGACTATGGCTACACCTTC.

This rearrangement joins TRBV6-5 to TRBJ2-1, with 9 bases fitting TRBD2. Germline CDR1 is MNHEY and CDR2 is SVGAGI. The CDR3 sequence is 15 residues long. V shed 8 bases and J 3 bases; nucleotides not matched to a gene: 8. The CDR3: CASRRASGDYNEQFF. The CDR3, as DNA: TGTGCCAGCCGCAGGGCTAGCGGGGACTACAATGAGCAGTTCTTC.

V gene TRBV6-6 combines with J gene TRBJ2-3, with D unclear. Germline V gene lookup returns CDR1 MNHNY and CDR2 SVGAGI (reference sequence). The V end was cut by 0 bases, the J end by 1 base, with 5 bases between. This CDR3 region has 14 residues. CDR3 residues: CASSYSDGTDTQYF. CDR3 nucleotide sequence: TGTGCCAGCAGTTACTCGGACGGCACAGATACGCAGTATTTT.

V gene TRBV25-1 combines with J gene TRBJ1-3, with D unresolved. Trimming took 2 bases from V and 0 from J, leaving 5 bases between them. The V gene's germline CDR1 is MGHDK and CDR2 SYGVNS. The CDR3 is made up of 14 amino acids. This CDR3 reads CASSEPISGNTIYF. The DNA of the CDR3 is TGTGCCAGCAGTGAACCCATCTCTGGAAACACCATATATTTT.

This clonotype was detected only a few times. The V and J genes are TRBV7-9 and TRBJ1-6; 7 nucleotides line up with TRBD1. Germline V gene lookup returns CDR1 SEHNR and CDR2 FQNEAQ (reference sequence). The CDR3 spans 16 residues. Trimming removed 5 bases from V and 8 bases from J; junction bases left unmatched: 12. The CDR3 here is CASSPYQGGWDSPLHF. CDR3 nucleotide sequence: TGTGCCAGCAGCCCCTACCAAGGGGGCTGGGATTCACCCCTCCACTTT.

This clonotype showed up just once. The rearrangement joins TRBV6-6 to TRBJ1-4; perhaps TRBD1 as D (5 bases). The CDR3 sequence is 14 residues long. V was shortened by 0 bases and J by 3 bases, with 5 bases between the two germline ends. CDR1 is MNHNY and CDR2 is SVGAGI in the germline V gene (reference sequence). CDR3 residues: CASSYSGPNEKLFF. In DNA form, the CDR3 reads TGTGCCAGCAGTTACTCGGGACCTAATGAAAAACTGTTTTTT.

Note on this clonotype: This may stem from a read error, because a much larger clone lies one nucleotide away. The V gene is TRBV7-6, the J gene TRBJ2-7, with unresolved D. The CDR3 runs 15 residues. The germline V gene encodes CDR1 SGHVS and CDR2 FNYEAQ. CDR3 coding DNA: TGTACCAGCAGCTTATCCCAGGCCGGCTCCTACGAGCAGTACTTC. This encodes CTSSLSQAGSYEQYF.

This clonotype has a handful of counts. The V gene is TRBV6-6, the J gene TRBJ2-4; tentative D call: TRBD1 (5 bases). This CDR3 is built from 14 residues. Germline V gives CDR1 MNHNY, CDR2 SVGAGI (reference sequence). The germline V and J ends were trimmed by 7 bases and 8 bases, with 18 bases remaining between them. CDR3 nucleotides: TGTGCCAGCACCCTTAGAATCAAAGGGGACATTCAGTACTTC. This sequence encodes CASTLRIKGDIQYF.

The sample holds many counts of this clonotype. This chain connects TRBV7-6 to TRBJ2-2; 7 bases fit TRBD1. The junction had 5 bases not matched to a gene; V was cut back by 1 base and J by 0 bases. The CDR3 totals 17 residues. Per germline, CDR1 SGHVS and CDR2 FNYEAQ. The CDR3 DNA sequence: TGTGCCAGCAGCTTAGTCGGCAGGGGGACGAACACCGGGGAGCTGTTTTTT. This sequence encodes CASSLVGRGTNTGELFF.

The CDR3 bases are TGCGCCAGCAGATCAAACAGCGGGGAATTAGATACGCAGTATTTT. Protein product: CASRSNSGELDTQYF. The chain carries TRBV4-1 and TRBJ2-3; TRBD2 matches at 7 bases. The V segment lost 6 bases and the J segment 5 bases; nucleotides outside the gene matches: 11. This CDR3 has 15 amino acids. Germline-derived CDR1 and CDR2 are MGHRA and YSYEKL.

This clonotype was counted at least ten times. The chain employs TRBV6-2 or TRBV6-3 and TRBJ2-3; no clear D. Germline V lookup: CDR1 MNHEY, CDR2 SVGEGT. CDR3 size: 18 residues. Trimming took off 2 bases at V and 3 bases at J, with 21 bases between the two ends. The CDR3 sequence is CASSYPIRDLQRTDTQYF. For the CDR3, the DNA is TGTGCCAGCAGTTACCCTATCCGCGACTTACAAAGGACAGATACGCAGTATTTT.